Listed below are T cell receptor beta chains from one sample, sequenced in a study of shared clonotypes between healthy human individuals. Only in-frame clones appear in the TCRdb table, and some are missing; sequencing was by immunoSEQ multiplex PCR. The data hold over 1.4 million clones, with approximately 96% observed a single time. The sequencing input was naive CD4+ T cells sorted from blood. The receptors originated from a man between 25 and 39 years old in good health. CDR3s include the opening cysteine and the closing phenylalanine or tryptophan. A D gene is named only where the DNA matches it firmly. Part of the rows lack a size; the others show once, few, many or a class for expanded clones.

D,J,size,V,CDR3,DNA
TRBD1,TRBJ1-1,.,TRBV29-1,CSVASTGRLNTEAFF,TGCAGCGTTGCCTCGACAGGGCGATTGAACACTGAAGCTTTCTTT
TRBD2,TRBJ2-1,.,TRBV29-1,CSVKPGTSGIFGNEQFF,TGCAGCGTTAAGCCTGGGACTAGCGGGATATTCGGCAATGAGCAGTTCTTC
.,TRBJ2-7,.,TRBV9,CASSVEGYEQYF,TGTGCCAGCAGCGTAGAAGGGTACGAGCAGTACTTC
.,TRBJ1-2,.,TRBV19,CASSMGTNYGYTF,TGTGCCAGTAGTATGGGTACGAACTATGGCTACACCTTC
.,TRBJ2-2,once,TRBV18,CASSPFGPVAGELFF,TGTGCCAGCTCACCATTCGGACCAGTGGCCGGGGAGCTGTTTTTT
.,TRBJ2-6,once,TRBV2,CASTITRSGANVLTF,TGTGCCAGCACCATCACTCGCTCTGGGGCCAACGTCCTGACTTTC
.,TRBJ2-1,.,TRBV6-5,CASRRQSYNEQFF,TGTGCCAGCAGAAGGCAGAGCTACAATGAGCAGTTCTTC
.,TRBJ1-1,.,TRBV7-9,CASSPRTTGFFGAFF,TGTGCCAGCAGCCCCAGGACGACTGGGTTTTTTGGGGCTTTCTTT
.,TRBJ2-5,once,TRBV5-6,CASSLVAGFGETQYF,TGTGCCAGCAGCTTGGTCGCGGGGTTCGGCGAGACCCAGTACTTC
TRBD1,TRBJ1-5,.,TRBV28,CASSPPGGGSWLGNQPQHF,TGTGCCAGCAGCCCCCCAGGAGGGGGCTCTTGGTTAGGCAATCAGCCCCAGCATTTT
TRBD2,TRBJ2-2,.,TRBV18,CASSPGGPHTGELFF,TGTGCCAGCTCACCGGGAGGGCCGCACACCGGGGAGCTGTTTTTT
.,TRBJ2-2,.,TRBV11-3,CASSLSGSLGGELFF,TGTGCCAGCAGCTTGTCTGGTAGCCTGGGCGGGGAGCTGTTTTTT
.,TRBJ1-2,once,TRBV7-9,CASSPSRRNYGYTF,TGTGCCAGCAGCCCCTCCCGACGGAACTATGGCTACACCTTC
.,TRBJ2-1,.,TRBV4-1,CASSHPGRLVGRGEQFF,TGCGCCAGCAGCCACCCGGGCCGACTAGTCGGGAGAGGTGAGCAGTTCTTC
TRBD1,TRBJ2-5,.,TRBV29-1,CSVEDTGGAETQYF,TGCAGCGTTGAAGATACAGGGGGTGCAGAGACCCAGTACTTC
TRBD2,TRBJ2-1,.,TRBV27,CASSSTGTSDNEQFF,TGTGCCAGCAGTTCTACCGGGACTAGTGACAATGAGCAGTTCTTC
.,TRBJ1-1,.,TRBV5-1,CASSLVARKGTEAFF,TGCGCCAGCAGCTTGGTCGCGCGAAAGGGCACTGAAGCTTTCTTT
TRBD1,TRBJ1-5,.,TRBV5-1,CASSWTGDQPQHF,TGCGCCAGCAGCTGGACAGGAGATCAGCCCCAGCATTTT
.,TRBJ2-5,.,TRBV2,CASSENRGRETQYF,TGTGCCAGCAGTGAGAACCGGGGACGAGAGACCCAGTACTTC
.,TRBJ2-2,.,TRBV11-3,CASSLDSGNPGGELFF,TGTGCCAGCAGCTTGGACAGCGGGAACCCAGGGGGGGAGCTGTTTTTT
.,TRBJ2-7,.,TRBV18,CASSPLVGSYEQYF,TGTGCCAGCTCACCATTGGTAGGTTCCTACGAGCAGTACTTC
TRBD2,TRBJ2-7,.,TRBV5-1,CASSSTSGSYEQYF,TGCGCCAGCAGCTCAACTAGCGGCTCCTACGAGCAGTACTTC